Listed below are T cell receptor beta chains from one sample, sequenced in a study of response to subunit inactivated influenza vaccine. TCRdb ran MiXCR on the RT-PCR reads and lists one entry per CDR3 protein. Of 150,000 to 200,000 distinct CDR3 sequences listed, roughly 11% are singletons. The specimen comprised non-naive T cells sorted from PBMCs, sampled roughly 45 days after vaccination. The receptors come from a man in his forties or fifties who received an inactivated influenza vaccine. Both conserved end residues are part of each CDR3. A D gene is named only where the DNA matches it firmly. Rows give clone size only sometimes, using once, few, many, or a class for an expanded clone.

v_call	d_call	j_call	clone_size	cdr3_aa	cdr3_nt
TRBV28	-	TRBJ1-1	few	CASSPGGRAEAFF	TGTGCCAGCAGTCCGGGGGGCAGGGCTGAAGCTTTCTTT
TRBV6-2/TRBV6-3	-	TRBJ2-7	many	CASSYLRYEQYF	TGTGCCAGCAGTTATCTCCGCTACGAGCAGTACTTC
TRBV10-3	-	TRBJ1-1	few	CAISEGGVGTEAFF	TGTGCCATCAGTGAGGGGGGAGTGGGCACTGAAGCTTTCTTT
TRBV20-1	TRBD2	TRBJ2-1	few	CSASFSRLAGGLSYNEQFF	TGCAGTGCTAGCTTCAGTCGGCTAGCGGGGGGCCTCTCCTACAATGAGCAGTTCTTC
TRBV28	TRBD1	TRBJ1-2	-	CASSGTGEVRYRGYTF	TGTGCCAGCAGCGGGACAGGGGAAGTAAGGTATCGCGGCTACACCTTC
TRBV5-1	TRBD1	TRBJ1-6	many	CASSLNWQGDSPLHF	TGCGCCAGCAGCTTGAATTGGCAGGGGGATTCACCCCTCCACTTT
TRBV7-8	-	TRBJ1-1	-	CASSYRGGTEAFF	TGTGCCAGCAGCTACCGGGGGGGCACTGAAGCTTTCTTT
TRBV6-5	-	TRBJ2-3	few	CASSYSSGLSTDTQYF	TGTGCCAGCAGTTACTCGAGTGGTCTTAGCACAGATACGCAGTATTTT
TRBV20-1	-	TRBJ2-1	-	CSAYSLGGNEQFF	TGCAGTGCCTACTCACTAGGGGGGAATGAGCAGTTCTTC
TRBV28	-	TRBJ2-3	-	CASLGGGTDTQYF	TGTGCCAGCTTAGGAGGAGGAACAGATACGCAGTATTTT
TRBV28	TRBD2	TRBJ2-1	many	CASSPGLGSYNEQFF	TGTGCCAGCAGTCCCGGACTAGGATCCTACAATGAGCAGTTCTTC
TRBV6-1	TRBD2	TRBJ2-2	-	CASSKGTSGVPGELFF	TGTGCCAGCAGCAAGGGGACTAGCGGGGTTCCCGGGGAGCTGTTTTTT
TRBV20-1	TRBD1	TRBJ1-1	few	CSARGDRGTEAFF	TGCAGTGCTAGAGGGGACAGGGGTACTGAAGCTTTCTTT
TRBV20-1	-	TRBJ2-1	few	CSATAGGGRFGEQFF	TGCAGTGCCACCGCCGGGGGAGGCCGGTTTGGTGAGCAGTTCTTC
TRBV27	TRBD1	TRBJ2-5	-	CASRTGMQTQYF	TGTGCCAGCAGGACAGGGATGCAGACCCAGTACTTC
TRBV4-3	-	TRBJ2-5	many	CASSQDWGQETQYF	TGCGCCAGCAGCCAAGACTGGGGGCAAGAGACCCAGTACTTC
TRBV7-2	TRBD1	TRBJ2-7	-	CASSLLSRTGTGEQYF	TGTGCCAGCAGCCTACTATCCAGGACAGGTACGGGGGAGCAGTACTTC
TRBV7-9	-	TRBJ1-1	many	CASSPPQTEAFF	TGTGCCAGCAGCCCCCCACAGACTGAAGCTTTCTTT
TRBV5-1	-	TRBJ2-7	many	CASSLAGSYEQYF	TGCGCCAGCAGCTTGGCTGGCAGCTACGAGCAGTACTTC
TRBV4-3	TRBD1	TRBJ1-2	many	CASNRDRGPTNYGYTF	TGCGCCAGCAACCGGGACAGGGGGCCGACTAACTATGGCTACACCTTC
TRBV10-3	TRBD2	TRBJ2-2	-	CAISGLAGGPGELFF	TGTGCCATCAGTGGACTAGCGGGGGGACCCGGGGAGCTGTTTTTT
TRBV20-1	TRBD1	TRBJ2-1	many	CSAQRQGIAYNEQFF	TGCAGTGCTCAACGACAGGGGATCGCCTACAATGAGCAGTTCTTC
TRBV20-1	-	TRBJ2-7	-	CSASQGSRVAYEQYF	TGCAGTGCTAGTCAGGGTTCGCGGGTTGCTTACGAGCAGTACTTC
TRBV24-1	TRBD2	TRBJ2-3	once	CATSDPGRGTDTQYF	TGTGCCACCAGTGACCCGGGGAGGGGCACAGATACGCAGTATTTT
TRBV5-1	-	TRBJ1-2	-	CASSVDRRGGYTF	TGCGCCAGCAGCGTTGACAGACGGGGTGGCTACACCTTC
TRBV28	TRBD2	TRBJ2-7	-	CASSFTRETPYEQYF	TGTGCCAGCAGTTTTACGCGGGAGACCCCCTACGAGCAGTACTTC
TRBV6-5	TRBD1	TRBJ1-4	-	CASSSGTETNEKLFF	TGTGCCAGCAGTTCAGGGACAGAGACTAATGAAAAACTGTTTTTT
TRBV19	TRBD2	TRBJ2-1	-	CASSHRLAGDHNEQFF	TGTGCCAGTAGTCACCGACTAGCGGGGGATCACAATGAGCAGTTCTTC